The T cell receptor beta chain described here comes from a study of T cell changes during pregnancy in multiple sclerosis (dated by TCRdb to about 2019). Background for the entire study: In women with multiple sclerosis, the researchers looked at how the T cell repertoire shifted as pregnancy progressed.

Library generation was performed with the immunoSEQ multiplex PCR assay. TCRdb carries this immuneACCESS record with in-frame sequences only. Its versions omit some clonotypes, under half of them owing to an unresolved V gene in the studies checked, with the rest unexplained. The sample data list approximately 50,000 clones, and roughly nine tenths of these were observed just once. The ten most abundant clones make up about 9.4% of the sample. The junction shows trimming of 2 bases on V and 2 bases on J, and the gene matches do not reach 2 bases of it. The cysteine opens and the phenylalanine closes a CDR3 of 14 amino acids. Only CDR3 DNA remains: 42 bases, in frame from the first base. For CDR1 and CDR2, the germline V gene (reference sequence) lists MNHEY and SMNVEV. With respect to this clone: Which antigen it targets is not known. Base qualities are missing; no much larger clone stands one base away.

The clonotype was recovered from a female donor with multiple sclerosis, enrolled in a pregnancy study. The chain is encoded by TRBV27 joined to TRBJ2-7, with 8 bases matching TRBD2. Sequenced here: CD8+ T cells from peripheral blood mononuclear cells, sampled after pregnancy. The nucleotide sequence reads TGTGCCAGCAGTTTAGCGGGGGGCACCTACGAGCAGTACTTC. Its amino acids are CASSLAGGTYEQYF.